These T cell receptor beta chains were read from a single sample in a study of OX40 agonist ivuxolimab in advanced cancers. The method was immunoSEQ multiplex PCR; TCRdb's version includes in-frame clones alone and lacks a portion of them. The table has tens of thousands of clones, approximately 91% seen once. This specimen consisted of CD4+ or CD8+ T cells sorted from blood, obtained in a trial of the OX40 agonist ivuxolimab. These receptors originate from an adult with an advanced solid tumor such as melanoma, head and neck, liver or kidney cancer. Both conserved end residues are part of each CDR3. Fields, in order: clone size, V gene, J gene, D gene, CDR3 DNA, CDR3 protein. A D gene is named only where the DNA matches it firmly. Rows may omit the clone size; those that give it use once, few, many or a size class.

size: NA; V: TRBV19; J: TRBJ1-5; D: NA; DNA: TGTGCCAGTAGTCCACGGACAGTCAATAGCAATCAGCCCCAGCATTTT; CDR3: CASSPRTVNSNQPQHF
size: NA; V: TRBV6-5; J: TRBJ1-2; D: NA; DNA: TGTGCCAGCAGAACGTTTGCCAGATTCTATGGCTACACCTTC; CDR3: CASRTFARFYGYTF
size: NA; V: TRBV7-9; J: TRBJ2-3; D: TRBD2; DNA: TGTGCCAGCAGCTCGACAACTAGCGGGGTTAGCACAGATACGCAGTATTTT; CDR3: CASSSTTSGVSTDTQYF
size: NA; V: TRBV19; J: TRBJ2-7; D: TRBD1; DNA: TGTGCCAGTAGTAAATCGGACAGGGGGATCTACGAGCAGTACTTC; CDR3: CASSKSDRGIYEQYF
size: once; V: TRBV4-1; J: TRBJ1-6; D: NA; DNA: TGCGCCAGCAGCCGCTCTCCGAGTAGGCCCAAGGACAATTCACCCCTCCACTTT; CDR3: CASSRSPSRPKDNSPLHF
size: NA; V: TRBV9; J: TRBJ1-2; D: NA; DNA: TGTGCCAGCAGCGGGTTCATTTCGACCAGGCACTATGGCTACACCTTC; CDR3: CASSGFISTRHYGYTF
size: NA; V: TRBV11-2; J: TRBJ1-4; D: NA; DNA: TGTGCCAGCAGCCGGCGGGGGAATTATGAAAAACTGTTTTTT; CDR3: CASSRRGNYEKLFF
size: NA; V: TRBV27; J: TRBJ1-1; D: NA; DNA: TGTGCCAGCAGCCCCTTGGGAGGGATAGATACAGCTTTCTTT; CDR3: CASSPLGGIDTAFF
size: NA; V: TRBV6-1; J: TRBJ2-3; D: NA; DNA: TGTGCCAGCAGCTTCCCAGATACGCAGTATTTT; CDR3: CASSFPDTQYF
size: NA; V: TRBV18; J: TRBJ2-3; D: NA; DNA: TGTGCCAGCTCACCTGAGGCGGTGGAAGATACGCAGTATTTT; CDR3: CASSPEAVEDTQYF
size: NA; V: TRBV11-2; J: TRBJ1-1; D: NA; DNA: TGTGCCAGCAGCCCCCCCGACACTGAAGCTTTCTTT; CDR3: CASSPPDTEAFF
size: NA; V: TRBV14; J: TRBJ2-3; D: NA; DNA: TGTGCCAGCAGCCAAGTTTGGGATCCTCTGAGCACAGATACGCAGTATTTT; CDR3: CASSQVWDPLSTDTQYF
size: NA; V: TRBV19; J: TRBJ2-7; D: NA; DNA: TGTGCCAGTAGTACCCGACACGTCTCCTCCTACGAGCAGTACTTC; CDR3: CASSTRHVSSYEQYF
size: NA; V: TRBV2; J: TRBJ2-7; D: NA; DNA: TGTGCCAGCAGGGGACCCTACGAGCAGTACTTC; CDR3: CASRGPYEQYF
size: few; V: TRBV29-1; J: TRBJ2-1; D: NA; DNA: TGCAGCGTAGTAGCGACTTACTCCTACAATGAGCAGTTCTTC; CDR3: CSVVATYSYNEQFF
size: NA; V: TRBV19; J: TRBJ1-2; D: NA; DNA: TGTGCCAGTAGTACAGGGTACAGCTATGGCTACACCTTC; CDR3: CASSTGYSYGYTF
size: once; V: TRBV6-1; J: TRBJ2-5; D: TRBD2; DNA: TGTGCCGGCCAATTGACTAGCGGGGGCCAAGAGACCCAGTACTTC; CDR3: CAGQLTSGGQETQYF
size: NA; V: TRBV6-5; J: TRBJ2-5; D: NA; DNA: TGTGCCAGCACTCAGTCCAGGGGTGGACAAGAGACCCAGTACTTC; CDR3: CASTQSRGGQETQYF
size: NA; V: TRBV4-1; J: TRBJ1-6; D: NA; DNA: TGCGCCAGCAGCCAAGTACAGGGTGGCATAGGGTCACCCCTCCACTTT; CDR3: CASSQVQGGIGSPLHF
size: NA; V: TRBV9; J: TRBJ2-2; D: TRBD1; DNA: TGTGCCAGCAGCGAAGGGACAGGGAACACCGGGGAGCTGTTTTTT; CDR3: CASSEGTGNTGELFF
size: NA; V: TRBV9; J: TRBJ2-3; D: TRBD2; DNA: TGTGCCAGCACGGCTAGCGGGGGGTCCCCGGGCACAGATACGCAGTATTTT; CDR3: CASTASGGSPGTDTQYF
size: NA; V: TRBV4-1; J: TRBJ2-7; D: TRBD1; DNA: TGCGCCAGCAGCCATTTACCGGGACAGGGAGGGGACGAGCAGTACTTC; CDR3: CASSHLPGQGGDEQYF
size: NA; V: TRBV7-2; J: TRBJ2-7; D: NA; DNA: TGTGCCAGCAGCTTGTTGGGCGGGTACGAGCAGTACTTC; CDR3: CASSLLGGYEQYF
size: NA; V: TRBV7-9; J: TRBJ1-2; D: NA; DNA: TGTGCCAGCAGCTTAGTAGGGCCAGGGGATGGCTACACCTTC; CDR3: CASSLVGPGDGYTF
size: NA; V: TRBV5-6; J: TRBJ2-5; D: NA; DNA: TGTGCCAGCAGTTCGGCGTACCAAGAGACCCAGTACTTC; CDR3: CASSSAYQETQYF
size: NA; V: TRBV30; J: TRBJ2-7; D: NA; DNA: TGTGCCTGGAGCTTGGGACGGGGGACCTACGAGCAGTACTTC; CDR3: CAWSLGRGTYEQYF
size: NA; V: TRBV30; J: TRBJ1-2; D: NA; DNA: TGTGCCTGGAGCCCACTAGGAAACTATGGCTACACCTTC; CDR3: CAWSPLGNYGYTF
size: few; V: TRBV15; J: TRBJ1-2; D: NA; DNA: TGTGCCACCTTAACTCCCGACTATGGCTACACCTTC; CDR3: CATLTPDYGYTF
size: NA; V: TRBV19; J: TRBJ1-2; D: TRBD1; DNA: TGTGCCAGTAGTCCCTGGACAGGGGAGGACTACACCTTC; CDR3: CASSPWTGEDYTF
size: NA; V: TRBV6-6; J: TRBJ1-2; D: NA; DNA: TGTGCCAGCAGTTCCCAAACGACAACTAACTATGGCTACACCTTC; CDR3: CASSSQTTTNYGYTF
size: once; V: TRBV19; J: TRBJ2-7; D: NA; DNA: TGTGCCAGTAGTGTACATCCCTACGAGCAGTACTTC; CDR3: CASSVHPYEQYF
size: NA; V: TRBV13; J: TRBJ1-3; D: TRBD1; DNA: TGTGCCAGCAGCTTTGCAGGGGGCGAAGAAAACACCATATATTTT; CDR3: CASSFAGGEENTIYF
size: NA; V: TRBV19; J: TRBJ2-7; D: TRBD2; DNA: TGTGCCACCGCGAGCGGGGGGCTCTACGAGCAGTACTTC; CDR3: CATASGGLYEQYF
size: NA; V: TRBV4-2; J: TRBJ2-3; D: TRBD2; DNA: TGTGCCAGCAGCCCGTTAGGAGCGGGGGGCACAGATACGCAGTATTTT; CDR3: CASSPLGAGGTDTQYF
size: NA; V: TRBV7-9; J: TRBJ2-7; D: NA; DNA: TGTGCCAGCAGCTTAGAAGTAGGGGGGCACTACGAGCAGTACTTC; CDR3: CASSLEVGGHYEQYF
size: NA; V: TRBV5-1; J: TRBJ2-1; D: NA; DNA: TGCGCCAGCAGCTCGAACCGTCGACTAGTGAATATCAATGAGCAGTTCTTC; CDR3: CASSSNRRLVNINEQFF
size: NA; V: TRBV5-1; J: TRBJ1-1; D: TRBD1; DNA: TGCGCCAGCAGCTTGGGGACAGGTTTGAACACTGAAGCTTTCTTT; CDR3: CASSLGTGLNTEAFF
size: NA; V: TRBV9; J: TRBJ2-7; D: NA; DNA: TGTGCCAGCAGCGGAGGGGGGGTTACTGTTTACGAGCAGTACTTC; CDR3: CASSGGGVTVYEQYF
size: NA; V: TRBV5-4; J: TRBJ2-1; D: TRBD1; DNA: TGTGCCAGCAGCTTCGGACAGGGGCAGTTCTTC; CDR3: CASSFGQGQFF